This T cell receptor (beta chain) comes out of a study of T cells expressing NK-cell markers. Study details: From sorted CD3+CD56+NKG2C+, CD3+CD56+NKG2C- and CD3+CD56-NKG2C+ T cells came the TCR beta repertoires. Seven donors tested HCMV-seropositive and one tested seronegative among the eight sequenced.

Looked up from germline, CDR1 is SGHDT and CDR2 is YYEEEE. The length of the CDR3 is 14 residues. TCRdb re-called the 5' RACE reads and shows each CDR3 protein once, DNA omitted. This sample contains roughly 350,000 distinct CDR3 sequences. Study-level points and caveats: Researchers report these clonotypes also headed the CD3+CD56-NKG2C+ fraction in four donors.

For this clonotype: What it binds is not known.

The genes are TRBV5-6 and TRBJ1-6; TCRdb names TRBD1, which stays unverified in the absence of DNA. Sequencing used blood T cells: a sorted CD56 or NKG2C T cell subset, CD4+ or CD8+ T cells, or bulk PBMC T cells (not recorded which). This receptor was taken from a man aged 18 to 70 in good health. The CDR3 is CASSPGAANSPLHF.